The table lists the clone carrying this T cell receptor (beta chain) with a few counts. The data are from a study of shared T cell receptors in the human thymus. Clones were read by immunoSEQ multiplex PCR, and TCRdb kept only the in-frame ones, dropping some. Of fewer than 700,000 clones in the sample, roughly 90% were seen once. CDR3 size: 16 residues. The sample was also linked to a second study, of human thymus T cells. This second report adds: Donors consisted of healthy Finnish infants (having corrective surgery for congenital heart defects). Resections were taken during corrective heart surgery, and the thymus tissue came from these. What appeared biased in thymic and blood repertoires was the usage of V and J genes. Highly overlapping thymic repertoires among unrelated individuals were reported in related research.

The source of this sequence is a boy in the first two years of life with a congenital heart defect. Sequenced input: thymocytes. The chain uses TRBV21-1 and TRBJ1-3. TRBV21-1 is reported as a pseudogene. The CDR3 protein is CASSYAGGAPGNTIYF. CDR3 nucleotides: TGTGCCAGCAGCTACGCAGGAGGGGCTCCTGGAAACACCATATATTTT.